A single sample gave rise to the 12 T cell receptor beta chains below, sequenced in a study of blood T cell repertoires in COVID-19. Clones were read by immunoSEQ multiplex PCR, and TCRdb kept only the in-frame ones, dropping some. The data hold about 160,000 clones, with approximately 79% observed a single time. Sequenced sample: peripheral blood. Every receptor here comes from a woman of 80 years or more with acute or convalescent COVID-19.

The CDR3 loop is CASSPPGQDLGTQYF. DNA of the CDR3: TGTGCCAGCAGTCCCCCGGGACAGGATTTGGGTACGCAGTATTTT. The chain carries TRBV28 and TRBJ2-3, with 8 bases aligning to TRBD1. Germline CDR1 is MDHEN and CDR2 is SYDVKM. The J segment lost 8 bases and the V segment lost 5 bases, leaving 12 bases of the junction unmatched. The CDR3 runs to 15 residues.

The chain uses TRBV18 and TRBJ2-1; 12 bases match TRBD1. Germline CDR1 KGHSH, CDR2 LQKENI. The CDR3 consists of 15 residues. V was clipped by 1 base and J by 9 bases; unmatched bases: 4. This CDR3 reads CASSPRGQGAGEQFF. CDR3 nucleotide sequence: TGTGCCAGCTCACCACGGGGACAGGGGGCTGGTGAGCAGTTCTTC.

The chain couples TRBV27 to TRBJ1-1; the D gene is possibly TRBD1 (5 bases). Germline V gene sequence: CDR1 MNHEY, CDR2 SMNVEV (reference sequence). Trimming removed 6 bases at V and 11 bases at J, with 16 bases between. The CDR3 runs to 12 residues. CDR3 DNA sequence: TGTGCCAGCAGGCAAGTGGGTGGGGGGGCTTTCTTT. It is translated as CASRQVGGGAFF.

Only one count was recorded for this clone. The rearrangement links TRBV5-1 to TRBJ2-1, with a weak D call TRBD1 (5 bases). The V and J ends lost 2 bases and 0 bases respectively, with 12 bases between them. CDR1 is SGHRS, CDR2 YFSETQ, per germline. The CDR3 extends over 16 amino acids. CDR3 sequence: CASSFMGQPSYNEQFF. Here the CDR3 DNA reads TGCGCCAGCAGCTTCATGGGGCAGCCCTCCTACAATGAGCAGTTCTTC. Full variable domain (missing parts from reference TRBV5-1 and TRBJ2-1): KAGVTQTPRYLIKTRGQQVTLSCSPISGHRSVSWYQQTPGQGLQFLFEYFSETQRNKGNFPGRFSGRQFSNSRSEMNVSTLELGDSALYLCASSFMGQPSYNEQFFGPGTRLTVL.

J is TRBJ2-1 and V is TRBV6-1; 8 nucleotides agree with TRBD2. The V gene's germline CDR1 is MNHNS and CDR2 SASEGT. The trim removed 3 bases at V and 12 bases at J, leaving 4 bases unmatched. The CDR3 has 12 amino acids. The CDR3 bases are TGTGCCAGCAGTGAGAGCGGGAGTCGGCAGTTCTTC. It translates to CASSESGSRQFF.

This clone was counted a single time. This chain uses TRBV6-5 with TRBJ1-4; D perhaps matches TRBD1 (6 bases). Trimming removed 4 bases at V and 5 bases at J, with 14 bases between. The CDR3 extends over 15 amino acids. The germline gives CDR1 MNHEY, CDR2 SVGAGI. The CDR3 coding sequence is TGTGCCAGCAGTTCGCAGACAGGATGGAATGAAAAACTGTTTTTT. It is translated as CASSSQTGWNEKLFF.

The rearrangement uses TRBV18 and TRBJ1-5, with TRBD1 matching 8 bases. V trimming: 5 bases; J trimming: 3 bases; junction bases outside the gene matches: 3. Germline V gene data show CDR1 as KGHSH and CDR2 as LQKENI. The CDR3 extends over 14 amino acids. The CDR3 reads CASSKGQVNQPQHF. The CDR3 bases are TGTGCCAGCTCAAAGGGACAGGTCAATCAGCCCCAGCATTTT.

The chain employs TRBV2 and TRBJ2-6; TRBD1 might be the D (5 bases). The CDR3 has 17 amino acids. The germline CDR1 and CDR2 sequences are SNHLY and FYNNEI. Trimming took 6 bases from V and 0 from J, leaving 15 bases between them. CDR3 in amino acids: CASRLLRADSGANVLTF. In nucleotides, the CDR3 is TGTGCCAGCAGGCTACTCAGGGCCGACTCTGGGGCCAACGTCCTGACTTTC.

The chain employs TRBV5-4 and TRBJ1-2; 11 bases agree with TRBD1. The CDR3 length is 14 residues. Germline V gene data show CDR1 as SGHNT and CDR2 as YYREEE (reference sequence). Trimming took 4 bases from V and 4 from J; bases not matched to a gene: 3. CDR3 sequence reads: CASSEGTGGYGYTF. The CDR3 DNA follows: TGTGCCAGCAGCGAAGGGACAGGGGGCTATGGCTACACCTTC.

This chain links TRBV5-1 with TRBJ2-3; possible D gene TRBD2, 6 bases. The germline CDR1 and CDR2 sequences are SGHRS and YFSETQ. V shed 7 bases and J shed 2 bases, with 17 bases lying between them. The CDR3 is made up of 15 amino acids. CDR3 sequence: CASGPGAPLTDTQYF. The CDR3 DNA follows: TGCGCCAGCGGCCCGGGAGCCCCTCTCACAGATACGCAGTATTTT.

This clone was detected only once. This chain joins TRBV6-5 and TRBJ2-2; weak D call: TRBD2 (5 bases). In germline, CDR1 is MNHEY, CDR2 SVGAGI. Trimming stripped 2 bases from V and 5 bases from J, with 15 bases between. This CDR3 spans 16 amino acids. The DNA of the CDR3 is TGTGCCAGCAGTTACCTCGATCATCGAGGGACCGGGGAGCTGTTTTTT. This codes for CASSYLDHRGTGELFF.

The chain recombines TRBV9 with TRBJ1-6, with D possibly being TRBD1 (5 bases). Trimming left V 5 bases short and J 6 bases short, with 12 bases between. The CDR3 length is 14 residues. Germline V gene data show CDR1 as SGDLS and CDR2 as YYNGEE. The chain's CDR3 is CASRPGLSNSPLHF. The CDR3 DNA reads as TGTGCCAGCAGACCGGGACTCTCTAATTCACCCCTCCACTTT.